The rows below give T cell receptor beta chains drawn from one sample of a study of blood T cells in healthy people across ages. TCRdb fed the 5' RACE reads into MiXCR, producing one record per CDR3 protein. Found here are fewer than 950,000 distinct CDR3 sequences, about 55% of them singletons; the top ten hold roughly 37%. Material for sequencing was blood. These receptors originate from an elderly man in good health. The CDR3 runs from the conserved cysteine through the conserved F or W. The D gene is left open where the match is weak. Clone size, where shown, is once, few, many, or a class for clones that have expanded.

cdr3_nt,cdr3_aa,clone_size,d_call,j_call,v_call
TGTGCCACCAACCGACAGACAGGGGGCTACACCTTC,CATNRQTGGYTF,-,TRBD1,TRBJ1-2,TRBV12-3/TRBV12-4
TGTGCCAGCAGCTTTACGCTAGCGGGCACAGATACGCAGTATTTT,CASSFTLAGTDTQYF,-,TRBD2,TRBJ2-3,TRBV7-8
TGCAGTGCTTCCTCGGGCCGCCAAGAGACCCAGTACTTC,CSASSGRQETQYF,-,-,TRBJ2-5,TRBV20-1
TGCGCCAGCAGCCCGGGAGGGACTAGCGGGAGTAACAACGAGCAGTACTTC,CASSPGGTSGSNNEQYF,-,TRBD2,TRBJ2-7,TRBV5-1
TGTGCCAGCAGCTACGGACAGGGGGTTGGAGAGACCCAGTACTTC,CASSYGQGVGETQYF,few,TRBD1,TRBJ2-5,TRBV7-9
TGTGCCAGCAGCCCCTTCCAGGGGGGATCTCAGTACTTC,CASSPFQGGSQYF,-,-,TRBJ2-4,TRBV14
TGCGCCAGCAGCATTCGGGGGTACCAAGAGACCCAGTACTTC,CASSIRGYQETQYF,once,-,TRBJ2-5,TRBV5-1
TGCGCCAGCAGCTTACCGACTCTCAATGAGCAGTTCTTC,CASSLPTLNEQFF,once,-,TRBJ2-1,TRBV5-1
TGTGCCAGCTCACCTGGACAGGGGAATTTAGGAGAGCAGTACTTC,CASSPGQGNLGEQYF,-,TRBD1,TRBJ2-7,TRBV18
TGCAGTGCTCGGGACAACTTAGCCAAAAACATTCAGTACTTC,CSARDNLAKNIQYF,-,-,TRBJ2-4,TRBV20-1
TGTGCCAGCAGCTTAGTAGCGGGAGGGCCTGTCAATGAGCAGTTCTTC,CASSLVAGGPVNEQFF,-,TRBD2,TRBJ2-1,TRBV7-2
TGTGCCAGCAGCCCGAGGGGGACCTATGGCTACACCTTC,CASSPRGTYGYTF,few,-,TRBJ1-2,TRBV5-6
TGTGCCAGCAGGCTAGGACGGTCCTTCCAAGAGACCCAGTACTTC,CASRLGRSFQETQYF,once,-,TRBJ2-5,TRBV28
TGTGCCAGCACCTACAGAGGGGCCCAAGAGACCCAGTACTTC,CASTYRGAQETQYF,few,-,TRBJ2-5,TRBV7-9
TGTGCCAGCTCACCACCCTTACGCGGGAGCTCCTACAATGAGCAGTTCTTC,CASSPPLRGSSYNEQFF,-,TRBD2,TRBJ2-1,TRBV18
TGTGCCAGCAGCACAAGGGTATCCCCCGAGCAGTACTTC,CASSTRVSPEQYF,-,-,TRBJ2-7,TRBV7-3
TGCGCCAGCACCCACGGGGAGGCGACTAGCGGGAGTTCAGAGCAGTACTTC,CASTHGEATSGSSEQYF,-,TRBD2,TRBJ2-7,TRBV4-1
TGTGCCAGCAGACCAGCGGGCAGCAATCAGCCCCAGCATTTT,CASRPAGSNQPQHF,-,-,TRBJ1-5,TRBV27
TGTGCCAGCAGCCAAGAGAGGGTCTTGATGTACGAGCAGTACTTC,CASSQERVLMYEQYF,few,-,TRBJ2-7,TRBV3-1
TGTGCCAGCGGGAGCGTGGCCCCAACTTACAATGAGCAGTTCTTC,CASGSVAPTYNEQFF,few,-,TRBJ2-1,TRBV7-9
TGTGCCAGCAGCTTAATGGGACAGATTACAGATACGCAGTATTTT,CASSLMGQITDTQYF,-,TRBD1,TRBJ2-3,TRBV7-3
TGCGCCAGCAGCCCGCCGGGACTAGCGGAAACAGATACGCAGTATTTT,CASSPPGLAETDTQYF,few,TRBD2,TRBJ2-3,TRBV5-1
TGTGCCAGCAGTGAATTGGTCTCTGGAAACACCATATATTTT,CASSELVSGNTIYF,-,-,TRBJ1-3,TRBV2
TGTGCCAGCAGCAAAGCCCCGGGAGGGGTCCAAGAGACCCAGTACTTC,CASSKAPGGVQETQYF,-,-,TRBJ2-5,TRBV21-1
TGCAGTGCTTGGAGCCTTAGCGGGAGGGACAATGAGCAGTTCTTC,CSAWSLSGRDNEQFF,-,TRBD2,TRBJ2-1,TRBV20-1
TGTGCCAGCAGTCCATCCTCCGGGGAGCTGTTTTTT,CASSPSSGELFF,-,-,TRBJ2-2,TRBV12-3/TRBV12-4
TGTGCCACCCAGTGGGGGGAGCAGTACTTC,CATQWGEQYF,-,-,TRBJ2-4,TRBV28
TGTGCCAGCACTCTAATTCGGGGAGAGCAGTACTTC,CASTLIRGEQYF,-,-,TRBJ2-4,TRBV2
TGTGCCAGCAGCCCTGAGACGGGGGGTTCTAACTATGGCTACACCTTC,CASSPETGGSNYGYTF,-,-,TRBJ1-2,TRBV7-2
TGTGCCAGCAGCTTAGGACAGGGGGCATCTCGCGGCTACACCTTC,CASSLGQGASRGYTF,few,TRBD1,TRBJ1-2,TRBV7-9
TGTGCCAGCAGCTTAGGGGGCGGCTACACCTTC,CASSLGGGYTF,many,-,TRBJ1-2,TRBV7-9
TGTGCCATCAGTGAGTGGGGACTAGCGGGAAACAATGAGCAGTTCTTC,CAISEWGLAGNNEQFF,-,TRBD2,TRBJ2-1,TRBV10-3
TGTGCCAGCACCTCTACAGGAGGGGCCTTCTCCTACGAGCAGTACTTC,CASTSTGGAFSYEQYF,-,-,TRBJ2-7,TRBV7-9
TGTGCCAGCAGGTTACAGGGGGCGAATGAAAAACTGTTTTTT,CASRLQGANEKLFF,-,TRBD1,TRBJ1-4,TRBV6-5
TGTGCCAGCAGTTTAGTGAGGTGGGATACGCAGTATTTT,CASSLVRWDTQYF,-,-,TRBJ2-3,TRBV12-3/TRBV12-4
TGTGCCAGCAGTTCGGGCGGGGCGGTAGATACGCAGTATTTT,CASSSGGAVDTQYF,-,-,TRBJ2-3,TRBV6-6
TGTGCCAGCAGCTTTTATACACTCGCGGAGGGTGGCTACACCTTC,CASSFYTLAEGGYTF,-,-,TRBJ1-2,TRBV5-6
TGCAGCGTGGCCCCAGGAGGGAACGAGCAGTACTTC,CSVAPGGNEQYF,few,-,TRBJ2-7,TRBV29-1
TGTGCCAGCTCAACCGAAGGGCCGTACAATGAGCAGTTCTTC,CASSTEGPYNEQFF,-,-,TRBJ2-1,TRBV18
TGCGCCAGCGGAGCGGGAGGGCCGTCCAATGAGCAGTACTTC,CASGAGGPSNEQYF,-,TRBD2,TRBJ2-5,TRBV5-1